This TCR beta chain was sequenced for a study of OX40 agonist ivuxolimab in advanced cancers. A history of autoimmune disease or systemic immunosuppression excluded patients. Sequencing used immunoSEQ multiplex PCR; TCRdb keeps in-frame clones, though not all of them. The top ten hold around 4% of the sample, which has roughly 100,000 clones, under 85% seen once. The CDR3 has 13 amino acids. Trimming removed 3 bases from V and 4 bases from J, with 9 bases in between. Germline CDR1 is SGHAT and CDR2 is FQDESV (reference sequence). This rearrangement joins TRBV11-1 to TRBJ1-2; D unresolved. Sequenced here: CD4+ or CD8+ T cells sorted from blood, sampled in a trial of the OX40 agonist ivuxolimab. The source is an adult with an advanced solid tumor such as melanoma, head and neck, liver or kidney cancer. The CDR3 DNA follows: TGTGCCAGCAGCTTTGCAGTTGGCTATGGCTACACCTTC. This translates into CASSFAVGYGYTF.